Sequencing of this T cell receptor beta chain was carried out in a study of blood T cell repertoires in COVID-19. About the study: PBMCs, B-cell-depleted T cells, or T cells were the source of the cDNA or gDNA that made up the material.

The assay was immunoSEQ multiplex PCR, and TCRdb's table has in-frame clones only and misses some. Here the sample spans 150,000 to 160,000 clones, around 85% being singletons. Germline values: CDR1 SGHRS, CDR2 YFSETQ. V shed 4 bases, J shed 5 bases, and the junction held 6 bases outside the gene matches. This CDR3 spans 16 amino acids. This sequence was found in a man aged 55 to 70 with COVID-19, enrolled during active disease. Sequenced sample: peripheral blood. The chain recombines TRBV5-1 with TRBJ2-3; 14 bases match TRBD2. This CDR3 is CASSGGLAGVEDTQYF. The CDR3 coding sequence is TGCGCCAGCAGCGGGGGACTAGCGGGGGTTGAAGATACGCAGTATTTT. Using reference TRBV5-1 and TRBJ2-3 for the parts outside the CDR3, the full variable domain is KAGVTQTPRYLIKTRGQQVTLSCSPISGHRSVSWYQQTPGQGLQFLFEYFSETQRNKGNFPGRFSGRQFSNSRSEMNVSTLELGDSALYLCASSGGLAGVEDTQYFGPGTRLTVL.